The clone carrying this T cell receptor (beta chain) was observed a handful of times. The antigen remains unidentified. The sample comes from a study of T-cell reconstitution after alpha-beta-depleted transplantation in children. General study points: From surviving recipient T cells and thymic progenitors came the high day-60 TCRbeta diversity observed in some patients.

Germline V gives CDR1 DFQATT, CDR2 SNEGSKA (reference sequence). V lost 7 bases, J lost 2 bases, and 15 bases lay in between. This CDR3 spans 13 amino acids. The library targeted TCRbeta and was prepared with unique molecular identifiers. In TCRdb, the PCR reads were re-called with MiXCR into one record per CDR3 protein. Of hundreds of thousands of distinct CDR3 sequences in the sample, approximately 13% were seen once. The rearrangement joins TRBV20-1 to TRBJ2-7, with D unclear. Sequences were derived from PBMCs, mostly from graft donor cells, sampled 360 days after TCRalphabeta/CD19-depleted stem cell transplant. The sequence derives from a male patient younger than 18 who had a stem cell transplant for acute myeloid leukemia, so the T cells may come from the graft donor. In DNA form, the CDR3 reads TGCAGTGTTTCGGTTGGCTCTGCCTACGAGCAGTACTTC. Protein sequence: CSVSVGSAYEQYF.